Following are 16 T cell receptor beta chains from one sample sequenced in a study of blood T cell repertoires in COVID-19. Libraries were prepared by immunoSEQ multiplex PCR; TCRdb keeps only in-frame clonotypes and omits some of them. This table holds 60,000 to 75,000 clones, roughly nine tenths found once. The sample was peripheral blood. The receptor source for this set is a woman in her sixties with acute or convalescent COVID-19.

The gene calls are TRBV11-2 and TRBJ1-4; D uncertain. V was clipped by 7 bases and J by 2 bases, with 11 bases between them. The CDR3 is 14 amino acids. Germline V gene sequence: CDR1 SGHAT, CDR2 FQNNGV. The CDR3 here is CASTTVSTNEKLFF. The CDR3 coding sequence is TGTGCCAGCACAACAGTTTCTACTAATGAAAAACTGTTTTTT. The whole variable domain, remainder taken from reference TRBV11-2 and TRBJ1-4, is EAGVAQSPRYKIIEKRQSVAFWCNPISGHATLYWYQQILGQGPKLLIQFQNNGVVDDSQLPKDRFSAERLKGVDSTLKIQPAKLEDSAVYLCASTTVSTNEKLFFGSGTQLSVL.

The chain carries TRBV14 and TRBJ2-1; 7 positions match TRBD1. V lost 4 bases to trimming and J lost 7 bases; unmatched junction nucleotides: 4. The CDR3 length is 13 residues. Germline V gene lookup returns CDR1 SGHDN and CDR2 FVKESK. CDR3 region: CASSRNRGNEQFF. The CDR3 DNA reads TGTGCCAGCAGCCGGAACAGGGGAAATGAGCAGTTCTTC.

This chain joins TRBV5-1 and TRBJ1-2; D gene unclear. Germline lookup yields CDR1 SGHRS and CDR2 YFSETQ. The V end lost 0 bases, the J end lost 8 bases, and 11 bases lay between the germline ends. The CDR3 length is 13 residues. The CDR3 loop reads CASSLAGLSGYTF. The CDR3 DNA follows: TGCGCCAGCAGCTTGGCCGGACTCTCGGGCTACACCTTC.

The chain uses TRBV30 and TRBJ2-5; TRBD1 might be the D (6 bases). Germline CDR1 is GTSNPN and CDR2 is SVGIG (reference sequence). Trimming stripped 2 bases from V and 5 bases from J, with 9 bases between. This CDR3 spans 12 amino acids. The CDR3 is CAWSPQGETQYF. CDR3 in DNA: TGTGCCTGGAGTCCCCAGGGGGAGACCCAGTACTTC.

This chain uses TRBV6-1 with TRBJ1-5; TRBD1 agrees at 9 bases. Germline V gene lookup returns CDR1 MNHNS and CDR2 SASEGT. J was trimmed by 4 bases and V by 4 bases; bases with no gene match: 8. CDR3 length equals 16 residues. CDR3 DNA sequence: TGTGCCAGCAGTGGAGAGACAGGGGGGAGTAATCAGCCCCAGCATTTT. It specifies CASSGETGGSNQPQHF.

The chain recombines TRBV15 with TRBJ1-4; D remains unclear. CDR3 length: 15 residues. The V end was cut by 6 bases, the J end by 2 bases, with 13 bases between. Germline V gene data show CDR1 as LNHNV and CDR2 as YYDKDF (reference sequence). The CDR3 sequence: CATSGGRDTNEKLFF. CDR3 in DNA: TGTGCCACCAGTGGAGGCCGGGATACTAATGAAAAACTGTTTTTT.

V is TRBV6-1 and J is TRBJ1-5; D not certain. This CDR3 is built from 12 residues. CDR1 MNHNS and CDR2 SASEGT come from the germline V gene. V lost 3 bases to trimming and J lost 9 bases, with 9 bases between them. CDR3 coding DNA: TGTGCCAGCAGTGAGTCCGGAGGGCCCCAGCATTTT. Its translation: CASSESGGPQHF.

V gene TRBV7-8 combines with J gene TRBJ1-2; D is possibly TRBD1 (5 bases). The CDR3 is 16 amino acids. The germline V and J ends were trimmed by 5 bases and 3 bases, with 19 bases remaining between them. Looked up from germline, CDR1 is SGHVS and CDR2 is FQNEAQ. DNA of the CDR3: TGTGCCAGCAGCAAAAACCCGGGCAGGGCCGACTATGGCTACACCTTC. It codes for CASSKNPGRADYGYTF.

The V gene is TRBV10-3, the J gene TRBJ1-2, with D possibly being TRBD1 (6 bases). The germline V gene has CDR1 ENHRY and CDR2 SYGVKD. The CDR3 consists of 15 residues. Trimming stripped 2 bases from V and 1 base from J, with 11 bases between. The CDR3 DNA reads TGTGCCATCAGTGAGCGCGGCAGGGGTAACTATGGCTACACCTTC. Translation: CAISERGRGNYGYTF.

CDR3 residues: CSVIAGGAGELFF. The DNA of the CDR3 is TGCAGCGTTATAGCGGGGGGTGCCGGGGAGCTGTTTTTT. This chain uses TRBV29-1 with TRBJ2-2; 10 nucleotides line up with TRBD2. In germline, CDR1 is SQVTM, CDR2 ANQGSEA. CDR3 length: 13 amino acids. Unmatched junction bases numbered 3, after V lost 5 bases and J lost 6 bases.

DNA for the CDR3: TGTGCCAGCAGTTCACAGGGTACTACCTACGAGCAGTACTTC. Encoded protein: CASSSQGTTYEQYF. The J gene is TRBJ2-7, the V gene TRBV2, with a weak D call TRBD1 (6 bases). Germline V CDR1 and CDR2: SNHLY, FYNNEI. V was pared by 5 bases and J by 2 bases, with 13 bases between. The CDR3 runs to 14 residues. Combining the CDR3 with reference TRBV2 and TRBJ2-7 gives the whole variable domain EPEVTQTPSHQVTQMGQEVILRCVPISNHLYFYWYRQILGQKVEFLVSFYNNEISEKSEIFDDQFSVERPDGSNFTLKIRSTKLEDSAMYFCASSSQGTTYEQYFGPGTRLTVT.

The chain has TRBV6-1 and TRBJ1-2; D remains ambiguous. The germline V gene encodes CDR1 MNHNS and CDR2 SASEGT. The CDR3 totals 12 residues. The V end was cut by 1 base, the J end by 10 bases, with 10 bases between. The CDR3 region has the DNA TGTGCCAGCAGTGAAGTCCCCGGGATCTACACCTTC. It codes for CASSEVPGIYTF.

The V and J genes are TRBV2 and TRBJ2-7, with D perhaps TRBD1 (5 bases). From germline, CDR1 is SNHLY and CDR2 FYNNEI. The germline V and J ends were trimmed by 7 bases and 6 bases, with 22 bases remaining between them. The CDR3 runs 15 residues. In DNA, the CDR3 is TGTGCCAGCACCACACAGGTCTGGGTCCCTTCCGAGCAGTACTTC. Translated, it gives CASTTQVWVPSEQYF. The variable domain in full, completed from reference TRBV2 and TRBJ2-7, reads EPEVTQTPSHQVTQMGQEVILRCVPISNHLYFYWYRQILGQKVEFLVSFYNNEISEKSEIFDDQFSVERPDGSNFTLKIRSTKLEDSAMYFCASTTQVWVPSEQYFGPGTRLTVT.

The sample holds one count of this clone. This rearrangement joins TRBV19 to TRBJ1-4; D is unresolved. CDR1 and CDR2 from the germline V gene are LNHDA and SQIVND (reference sequence). V shed 1 base and J shed 4 bases, with 10 bases lying between them. The CDR3 runs to 15 residues. The CDR3 DNA reads TGTGCCAGTAGTATAGCCTCAACGAGTAATGAAAAACTGTTTTTT. Translation: CASSIASTSNEKLFF. The whole variable domain, remainder taken from reference TRBV19 and TRBJ1-4, is DGGITQSPKYLFRKEGQNVTLSCEQNLNHDAMYWYRQDPGQGLRLIYYSQIVNDFQKGDIAEGYSVSREKKESFPLTVTSAQKNPTAFYLCASSIASTSNEKLFFGSGTQLSVL.

This clone occurred once. The CDR3 DNA sequence: TGTGCCAGCAGCTCGGGACAGGGGATCGGCACCGGGGAGCTGTTTTTT. Its translation: CASSSGQGIGTGELFF. The genes are TRBV7-2 and TRBJ2-2, with TRBD1 matching over 10 bases. V was pared by 4 bases and J by 4 bases, with 6 bases of the junction left unmatched. The germline V gene encodes CDR1 SGHTA and CDR2 FQGNSA. The CDR3 runs to 16 residues.

J is TRBJ2-5 and V is TRBV5-6; the match to TRBD2 covers 15 bases. V was pared by 3 bases and J by 7 bases, with 1 base of the junction left unmatched. Germline CDR1 SGHDT, CDR2 YYEEEE. The CDR3 loop spans 14 amino acids. The CDR3 loop reads CASSWTSGGGTQYF. CDR3 bases: TGTGCCAGCAGCTGGACTAGCGGGGGGGGGACCCAGTACTTC.